This TCR beta chain was profiled in a study of response to subunit inactivated influenza vaccine listed by TCRdb under 2018. For context, the study as a whole: Deep quantitative T cell receptor repertoire profiling was used in the study to track responses to a trivalent subunit inactivated influenza vaccine. Beyond this particular receptor, the publication reports: It was suggested by the authors that each seasonal influenza vaccination may recruit only a limited number of new T cells.

In this sample, this clonotype turned up a few times. It has no known antigen specificity. No base quality information exists; no much larger clone differs at one position. From its cysteine to its phenylalanine, the CDR3 spans 12 amino acids. The entry retains the CDR3 DNA only, 36 bases that are in frame from base 1. The germline V gene provides CDR1 SGHAT and CDR2 FQNNGV. V loses 3 bases of germline sequence and J loses 13 bases, and the interval between the two ends is 16 bases. Library preparation used RT-PCR. TCRdb lists the instrument as Illumina HiSeq 2500. TCRdb ran its own pipeline on the public reads, namely fastp trimming at Q25 and MiXCR clone calling, and kept in-frame beta chains. Each CDR3 protein appears once, grouped with its most common genes and DNA. Present in this sample are around 570,000 distinct CDR3 sequences, over 9% of which were seen just once. Of the sample, approximately 9.9% is held by the ten largest clones.

The same specimen was also included in a second study, on T cells expressing NK-cell markers. In that second paper, the authors write: TCR beta cDNA libraries were prepared using 5'RACE template switching, which introduced a universal primer site and unique molecular identifiers. Three sorted T-cell subsets (CD3+CD56+NKG2C+, CD3+CD56+NKG2C- and CD3+CD56-NKG2C+) from 8 or 9 donors had their TCR beta-chain repertoires profiled. Among the eight sequenced donors, seven were HCMV-seropositive and one was HCMV-seronegative. In several experiments an anti-gammadeltaTCR antibody was added to restrict sorting to alphabetaTCR-expressing T cells. For several donors, the dominant CD3+CD56+NKG2C+ clonotypes were among the top 10 CD8+ clonotypes and accounted for 1.0-7.0% of CD8+ T cells. Those dominant clonotypes were again the most abundant among CD3+CD56-NKG2C+ cells in several donors, at 28.3-60.1%. Whether the expanded NKG2C-expressing T cell clones were specific for HCMV antigens remained unclear. All eight donors whose samples were sequenced were randomly selected healthy volunteers, three of them men and five women. A commercial ELISA kit detecting HCMV-specific IgG in serum was used to determine HCMV serostatus. Ficoll density gradient centrifugation was used to isolate peripheral blood mononuclear cells from blood. For roughly 6 donors, bulk peripheral blood T-cell repertoires were also sequenced from unsorted PBMC. cDNA synthesis was primed from the TCR beta constant segment and was followed by two successive PCR amplification steps. The libraries were sequenced on Illumina HiSeq 2000/2500, MiSeq or NextSeq, producing 2 x 150 bp reads. MIGEC was used to demultiplex reads and group the reads by UMI, and MiTCR was used to assemble and quantify clonotypes. To exclude erroneous sequences, any TCR cDNA sequence not supported by at least two reads was discarded. Downstream repertoire analysis used the tcR package, and clonotypes were matched across fractions by CDR3 nucleotide sequence plus V segment. Antigen specificity was annotated against VDJdb with VDJmatch, allowing one amino acid substitution in CDR3.

The chain is encoded by TRBV11-2 joined to TRBJ2-7; the D region possibly corresponds to TRBD1 (6 bases align). The sequence came from a man aged 45-65 years who received an inactivated influenza vaccine. Donor details come from another sample of the same person, matched by shared clones. This specimen consisted of PBMCs from blood, obtained on the day of vaccination. The DNA is TGTGCCAGCAGCTTTCACAGGGATTCTTTTTACTTC. Translated, it gives CASSFHRDSFYF.